This T cell receptor (beta chain) came from a study of T-cell memory formation after mild COVID-19. Broader study findings: Detection of some responders pre-infection suggested pre-existing cross-reactive memory T cells participated. Contracting CD4+ clones sat mainly in CM and EM; CD8+ in EMRA.

V lost 3 bases, J lost 5 bases, and 24 bases lay in between. The length of the CDR3 is 18 residues. Details on this clonotype: Its specificity is not known.

TCRdb re-called the 5' RACE reads with MiXCR, one entry per CDR3 protein. This table has 450,000 to 700,000 distinct CDR3 sequences, 15% to 20% appearing once. The chain combines TRBV12-3 or TRBV12-4 with TRBJ2-3; TRBD2 is a possible D gene (7 bases). The clonotype comes from an adult woman who had mild COVID-19 (a few samples of this study predate the infection). Cell type and time point are not known. Sequenced sample: PBMCs or a T cell subset sorted from them (not recorded which). For the CDR3, the DNA is TGTGCCAGCAGTTTTAAAAGGAAGGTGGGGGGGCTTGTAGATACGCAGTATTTT. Its translation: CASSFKRKVGGLVDTQYF.